A selection of T cell receptor beta chains follows, all from one sample in a study of shared clonotypes between healthy human individuals. Measured with immunoSEQ multiplex PCR; TCRdb has only the in-frame clones, and not every one. The data contain 1.5 million to 1.9 million clones, under 99% of them seen just once; the ten biggest clones take up approximately 0.44%. Source material: naive CD4+ T cells sorted from blood. These TCRs come from a man aged 30 to 39 in good health. Each CDR3 is given with its conserved first and last residue. A D gene is named only where the DNA matches it firmly.

CDR3nt: TGCGCCAGCAGCCAACTAGCGGGAGGGCCAACCGGGGAGCTGTTTTTT
CDR3aa: CASSQLAGGPTGELFF
j_gene: TRBJ2-2
d_gene: TRBD2
v_gene: TRBV4-3

CDR3nt: TGCGCCAGCAGCGGGAAAAACACAGATACGCAGTATTTT
CDR3aa: CASSGKNTDTQYF
j_gene: TRBJ2-3
d_gene: NA
v_gene: TRBV5-1

CDR3nt: TGCGCCAGCAGCAGGAGGGTAACTGAGGGCGAGCAGTACTTC
CDR3aa: CASSRRVTEGEQYF
j_gene: TRBJ2-7
d_gene: NA
v_gene: TRBV5-1

CDR3nt: TGTGCCAGCAGTGAAGCGGGGCTGGGTGAGCCCTACGAGCAGTACTTC
CDR3aa: CASSEAGLGEPYEQYF
j_gene: TRBJ2-7
d_gene: NA
v_gene: TRBV6-1

CDR3nt: TGTGCCAGCAGCCATACTGGACGACTTAACTATGGCTACACCTTC
CDR3aa: CASSHTGRLNYGYTF
j_gene: TRBJ1-2
d_gene: NA
v_gene: TRBV7-9

CDR3nt: TGTGCCAGCAGTTTTTTGGGCACCTACGAGCAGTACTTC
CDR3aa: CASSFLGTYEQYF
j_gene: TRBJ2-7
d_gene: NA
v_gene: TRBV28

CDR3nt: TGTGCCAGCAGCGTAGGTGCCGGGACTAGCGCATATGAGCAGTTCTTC
CDR3aa: CASSVGAGTSAYEQFF
j_gene: TRBJ2-1
d_gene: TRBD2
v_gene: TRBV9

CDR3nt: TGCGCCCTCAGGCAGACTAATGAAAAACTGTTTTTT
CDR3aa: CALRQTNEKLFF
j_gene: TRBJ1-4
d_gene: NA
v_gene: TRBV29-1

CDR3nt: TGTGCCTGGAGTCGGCGGGACAGGGCCAGCTACGAGCAGTACTTC
CDR3aa: CAWSRRDRASYEQYF
j_gene: TRBJ2-7
d_gene: TRBD1
v_gene: TRBV30

CDR3nt: TGTGCCAGCTCCGCCCCATGGGGCGGGAGACGAACCGGGGAGCTGTTTTTT
CDR3aa: CASSAPWGGRRTGELFF
j_gene: TRBJ2-2
d_gene: TRBD2
v_gene: TRBV18